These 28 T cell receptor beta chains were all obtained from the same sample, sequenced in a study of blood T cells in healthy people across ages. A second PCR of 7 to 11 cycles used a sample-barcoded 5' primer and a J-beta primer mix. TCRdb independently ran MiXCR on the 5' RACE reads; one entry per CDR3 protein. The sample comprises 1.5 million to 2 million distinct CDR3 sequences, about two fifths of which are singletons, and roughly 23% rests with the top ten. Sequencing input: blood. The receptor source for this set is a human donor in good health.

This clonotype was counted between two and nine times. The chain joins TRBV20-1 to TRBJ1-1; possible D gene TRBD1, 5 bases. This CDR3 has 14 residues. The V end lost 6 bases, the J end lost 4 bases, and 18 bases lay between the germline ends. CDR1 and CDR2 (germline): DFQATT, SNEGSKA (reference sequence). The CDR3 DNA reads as TGCAGTGCCAGGGCAGGGAGGTTGCCCACTGAAGCTTTCTTT. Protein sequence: CSARAGRLPTEAFF.

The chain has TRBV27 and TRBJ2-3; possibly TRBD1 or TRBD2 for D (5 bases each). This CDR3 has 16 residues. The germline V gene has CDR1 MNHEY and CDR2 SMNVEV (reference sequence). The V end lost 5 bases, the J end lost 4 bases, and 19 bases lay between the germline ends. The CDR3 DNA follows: TGTGCCAGCAGTCTGTATCGGGGCTCGGGGTCAGATACGCAGTATTTT. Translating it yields CASSLYRGSGSDTQYF.

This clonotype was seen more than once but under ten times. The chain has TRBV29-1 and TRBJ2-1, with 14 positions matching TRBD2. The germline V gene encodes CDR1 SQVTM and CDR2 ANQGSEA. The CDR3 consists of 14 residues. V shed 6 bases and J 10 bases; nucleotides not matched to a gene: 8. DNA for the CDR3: TGCAGCGTGAGAGGACTAGCGGGGGGCTTAGAGCAGTTCTTC. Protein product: CSVRGLAGGLEQFF.

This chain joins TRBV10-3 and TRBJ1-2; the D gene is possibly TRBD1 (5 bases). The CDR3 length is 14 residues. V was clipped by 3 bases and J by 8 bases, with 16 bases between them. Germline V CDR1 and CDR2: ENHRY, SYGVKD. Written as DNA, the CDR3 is TGTGCCATCAGTGAAGACAGTTACGCAGGGGGCTACACCTTC. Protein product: CAISEDSYAGGYTF.

CDR3 nucleotides: TGCAGTGCTAGAGATCGGTGCGGGGTTATCCGGTACTTC. Its translation is CSARDRCGVIRYF. The V and J genes are TRBV20-1 and TRBJ2-7; TRBD2 might be the D (6 bases). This CDR3 comprises 13 residues. V shed 0 bases and J shed 12 bases, with 18 bases lying between them. Germline lookup yields CDR1 DFQATT and CDR2 SNEGSKA (reference sequence).

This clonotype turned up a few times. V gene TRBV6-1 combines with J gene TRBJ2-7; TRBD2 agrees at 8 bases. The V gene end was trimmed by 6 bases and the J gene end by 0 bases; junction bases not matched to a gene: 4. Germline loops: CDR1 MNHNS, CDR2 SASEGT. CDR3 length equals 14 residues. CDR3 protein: CASRTGGSSYEQYF. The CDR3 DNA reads TGTGCCAGCAGGACGGGGGGGAGCTCCTACGAGCAGTACTTC.

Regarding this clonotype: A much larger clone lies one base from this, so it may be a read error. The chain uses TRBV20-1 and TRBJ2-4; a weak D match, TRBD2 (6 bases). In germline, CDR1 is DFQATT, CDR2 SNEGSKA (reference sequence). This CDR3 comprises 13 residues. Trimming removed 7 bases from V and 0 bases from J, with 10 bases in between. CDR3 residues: CSVGRIAKNIQYF. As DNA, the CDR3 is TGCAGTGTGGGGAGGATAGCCAAAAACATTCAGTACTTC.

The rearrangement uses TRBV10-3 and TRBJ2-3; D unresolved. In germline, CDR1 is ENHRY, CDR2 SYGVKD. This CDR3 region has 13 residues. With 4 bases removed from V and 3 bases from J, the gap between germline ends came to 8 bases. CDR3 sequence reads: CAISGIDTDTQYF. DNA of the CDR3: TGTGCCATCAGTGGGATCGATACAGATACGCAGTATTTT.

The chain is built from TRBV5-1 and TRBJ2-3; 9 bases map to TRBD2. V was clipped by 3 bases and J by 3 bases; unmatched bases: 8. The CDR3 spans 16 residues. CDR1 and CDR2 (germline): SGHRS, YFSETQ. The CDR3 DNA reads TGCGCCAGCAGCTCAGAAGCGGGGGGCAGGACAGATACGCAGTATTTT. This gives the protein CASSSEAGGRTDTQYF.

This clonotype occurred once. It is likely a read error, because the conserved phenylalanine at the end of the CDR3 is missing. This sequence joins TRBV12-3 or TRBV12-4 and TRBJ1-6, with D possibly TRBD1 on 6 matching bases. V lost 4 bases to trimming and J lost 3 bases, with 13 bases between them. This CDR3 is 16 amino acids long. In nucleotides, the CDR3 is TGTGCCAGCAGTTCCGGCCGGGGGCACTATAATTCACCCCTCCACTCT. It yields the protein CASSSGRGHYNSPLHS.

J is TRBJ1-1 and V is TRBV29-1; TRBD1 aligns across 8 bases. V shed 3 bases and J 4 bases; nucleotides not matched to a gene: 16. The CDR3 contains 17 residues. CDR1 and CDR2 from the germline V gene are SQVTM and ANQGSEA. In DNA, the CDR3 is TGCAGCGTTGATGTGGGACAGGCCATTCTAGGGAGCACTGAAGCTTTCTTT. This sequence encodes CSVDVGQAILGSTEAFF.

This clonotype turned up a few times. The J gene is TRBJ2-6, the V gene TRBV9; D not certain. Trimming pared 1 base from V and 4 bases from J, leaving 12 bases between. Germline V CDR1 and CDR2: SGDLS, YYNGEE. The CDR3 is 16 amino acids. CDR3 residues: CASSVQEWAGANVLTF. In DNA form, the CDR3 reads TGTGCCAGCAGCGTACAGGAGTGGGCCGGGGCCAACGTCCTGACTTTC.

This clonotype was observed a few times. CDR3 region: CASMIGGSTDTQYF. CDR3 bases: TGTGCCAGTATGATAGGGGGGTCGACAGATACGCAGTATTTT. The chain uses TRBV19 and TRBJ2-3; the D call may be TRBD1 or TRBD2 (6 bases each). Germline V gives CDR1 LNHDA, CDR2 SQIVND (reference sequence). The CDR3 is 14 amino acids. Trimming shortened V by 7 bases and J by 3 bases, and 14 bases separated the two germline ends.

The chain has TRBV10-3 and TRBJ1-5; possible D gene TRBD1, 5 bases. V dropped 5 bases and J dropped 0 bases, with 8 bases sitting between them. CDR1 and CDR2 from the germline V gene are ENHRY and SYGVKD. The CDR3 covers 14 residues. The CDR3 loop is CAISLDTSNQPQHF. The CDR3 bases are TGTGCCATCAGTCTGGACACTAGCAATCAGCCCCAGCATTTT.

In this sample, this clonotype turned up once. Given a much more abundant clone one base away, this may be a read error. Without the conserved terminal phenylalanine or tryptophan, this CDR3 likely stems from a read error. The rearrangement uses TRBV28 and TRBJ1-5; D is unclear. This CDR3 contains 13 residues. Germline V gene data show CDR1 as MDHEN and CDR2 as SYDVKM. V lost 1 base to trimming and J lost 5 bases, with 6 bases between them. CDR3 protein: CASSLLGDQPQHC. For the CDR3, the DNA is TGTGCCAGCAGTTTATTAGGTGATCAGCCCCAGCATTGT.

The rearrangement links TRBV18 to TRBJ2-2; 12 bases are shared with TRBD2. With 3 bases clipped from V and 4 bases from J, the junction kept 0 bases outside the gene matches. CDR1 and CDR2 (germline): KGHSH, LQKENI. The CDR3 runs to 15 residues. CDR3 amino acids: CASSPGLAGTGELFF. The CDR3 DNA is TGTGCCAGCTCACCGGGACTAGCGGGCACCGGGGAGCTGTTTTTT. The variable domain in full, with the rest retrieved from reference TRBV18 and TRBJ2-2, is NAGVMQNPRHLVRRRGQEARLRCSPMKGHSHVYWYRQLPEEGLKFMVYLQKENIIDESGMPKERFSAEFPKEGPSILRIQQVVRGDSAAYFCASSPGLAGTGELFFGEGSRLTVL.

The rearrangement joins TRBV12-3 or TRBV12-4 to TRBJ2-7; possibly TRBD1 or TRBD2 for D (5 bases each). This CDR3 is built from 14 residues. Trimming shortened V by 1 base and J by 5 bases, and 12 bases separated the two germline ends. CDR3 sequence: CASSLGGARNEQYF. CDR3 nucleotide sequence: TGTGCCAGCAGTTTAGGAGGGGCTCGGAACGAGCAGTACTTC.

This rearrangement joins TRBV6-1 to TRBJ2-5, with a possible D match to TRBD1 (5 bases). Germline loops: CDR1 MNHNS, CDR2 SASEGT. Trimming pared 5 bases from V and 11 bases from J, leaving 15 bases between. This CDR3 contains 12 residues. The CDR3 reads CASSLQAYVQYF. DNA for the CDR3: TGTGCCAGCAGTCTACAGGCCTACGTGCAGTACTTC.

CDR3 sequence: CASSEWTETYEQYF. CDR3 nucleotide sequence: TGTGCCAGCAGTGAGTGGACAGAGACCTACGAGCAGTACTTC. The rearrangement links TRBV2 to TRBJ2-7; D is perhaps TRBD1 (6 bases). The CDR3 contains 14 residues. CDR1 SNHLY and CDR2 FYNNEI come from the germline V gene. The V end lost 3 bases, the J end lost 2 bases, and 11 bases lay between the germline ends.

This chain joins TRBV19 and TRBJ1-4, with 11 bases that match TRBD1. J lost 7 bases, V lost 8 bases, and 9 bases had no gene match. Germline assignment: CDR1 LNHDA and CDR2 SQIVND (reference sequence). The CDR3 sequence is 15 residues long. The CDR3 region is CASEKGQGAFEKLFF. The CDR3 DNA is TGTGCCAGTGAAAAAGGACAGGGGGCTTTTGAAAAACTGTTTTTT.

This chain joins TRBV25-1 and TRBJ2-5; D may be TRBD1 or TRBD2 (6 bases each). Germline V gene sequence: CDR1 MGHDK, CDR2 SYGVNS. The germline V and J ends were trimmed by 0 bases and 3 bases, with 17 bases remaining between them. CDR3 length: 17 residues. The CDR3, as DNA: TGTGCCAGCAGTGAATATGACGGGGGCCTGATAAAAGAGACCCAGTACTTC. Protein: CASSEYDGGLIKETQYF.

CDR3 bases: TGTGCCAGCAAGGCAGGGTATACCTACGAGCAGTACTTC. Translating gives CASKAGYTYEQYF. The V gene is TRBV2, the J gene TRBJ2-4; possible D gene TRBD1, 5 bases. The DNA end lines up better with TRBJ2-7; the J call may be wrong. This CDR3 is 13 amino acids long. Per germline, CDR1 SNHLY and CDR2 FYNNEI.

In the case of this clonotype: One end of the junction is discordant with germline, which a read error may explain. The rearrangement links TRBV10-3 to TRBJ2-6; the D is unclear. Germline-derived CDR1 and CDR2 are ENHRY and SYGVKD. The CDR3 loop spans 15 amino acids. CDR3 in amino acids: CAISESDPEANVPTF. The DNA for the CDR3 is TGTGCCATCAGTGAGTCAGATCCCGAGGCCAACGTCCCGACTTTC.

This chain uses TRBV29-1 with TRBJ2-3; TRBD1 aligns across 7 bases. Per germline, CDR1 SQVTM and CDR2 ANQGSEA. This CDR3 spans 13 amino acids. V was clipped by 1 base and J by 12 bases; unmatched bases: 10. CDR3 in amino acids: CSVEGQGWKTQYF. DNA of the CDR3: TGCAGCGTTGAAGGACAGGGCTGGAAGACCCAGTATTTT.

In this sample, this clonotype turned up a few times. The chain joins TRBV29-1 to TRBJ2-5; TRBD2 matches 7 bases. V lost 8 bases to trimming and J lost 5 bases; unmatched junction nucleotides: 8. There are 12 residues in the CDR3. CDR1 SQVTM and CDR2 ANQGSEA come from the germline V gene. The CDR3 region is CSSGGRRETQYF. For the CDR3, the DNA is TGCAGCTCCGGGGGGAGAAGGGAGACCCAGTACTTC.

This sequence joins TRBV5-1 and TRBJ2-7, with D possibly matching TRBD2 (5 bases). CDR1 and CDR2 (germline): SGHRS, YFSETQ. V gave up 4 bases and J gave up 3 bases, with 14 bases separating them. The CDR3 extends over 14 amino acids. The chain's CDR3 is CASSKTPGDYEQYF. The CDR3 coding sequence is TGCGCCAGCAGCAAGACCCCCGGGGACTACGAGCAGTACTTC.

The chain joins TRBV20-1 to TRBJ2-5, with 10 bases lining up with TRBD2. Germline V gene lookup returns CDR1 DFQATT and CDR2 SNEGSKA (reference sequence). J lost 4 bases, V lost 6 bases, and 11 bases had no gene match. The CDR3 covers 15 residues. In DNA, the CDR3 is TGCAGTGCACAGAGCGGGGGGGCCCGAGGAGAGACCCAGTACTTC. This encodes CSAQSGGARGETQYF.

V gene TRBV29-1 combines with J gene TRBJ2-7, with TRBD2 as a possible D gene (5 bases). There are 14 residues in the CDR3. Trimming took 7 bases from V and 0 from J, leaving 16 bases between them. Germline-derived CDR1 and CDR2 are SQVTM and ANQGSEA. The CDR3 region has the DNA TGCAGCGGTAAAGACTACGCGGGCTCCTACGAGCAGTACTTC. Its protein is CSGKDYAGSYEQYF.